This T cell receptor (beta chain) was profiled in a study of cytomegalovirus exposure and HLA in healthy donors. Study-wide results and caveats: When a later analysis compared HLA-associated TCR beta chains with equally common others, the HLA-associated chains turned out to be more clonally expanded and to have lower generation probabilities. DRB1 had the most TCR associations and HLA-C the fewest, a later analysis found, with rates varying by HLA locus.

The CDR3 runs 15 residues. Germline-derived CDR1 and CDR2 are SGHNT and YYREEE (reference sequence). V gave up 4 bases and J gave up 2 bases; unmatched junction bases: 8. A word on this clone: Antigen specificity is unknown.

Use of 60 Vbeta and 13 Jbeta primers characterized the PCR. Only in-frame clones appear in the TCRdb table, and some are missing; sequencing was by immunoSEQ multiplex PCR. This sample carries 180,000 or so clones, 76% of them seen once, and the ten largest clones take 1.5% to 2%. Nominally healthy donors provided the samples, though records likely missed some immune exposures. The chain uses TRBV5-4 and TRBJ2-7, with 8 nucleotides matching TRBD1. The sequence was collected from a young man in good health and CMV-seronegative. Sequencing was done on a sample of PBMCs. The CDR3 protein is CASSPGTGAPYEQYF. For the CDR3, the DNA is TGTGCCAGCAGCCCCGGGACAGGAGCCCCCTACGAGCAGTACTTC.